These 13 T cell receptor beta chains came from one sample sequenced in a study of radiation and T cells in renal cell carcinoma. As to time point: baseline pretreatment blood. Treatment here: 15 Gy SBRT to primary tumor, nephrectomy 4 weeks later. Libraries were prepared by immunoSEQ multiplex PCR; TCRdb keeps only in-frame clonotypes and omits some of them. Here the sample spans tens of thousands of clones, under 90% being singletons. The specimen comprised blood, sampled from a patient whose treatment included radiotherapy and nephrectomy. The receptors were sampled from a man in his 60s with renal cell carcinoma.

V and J are TRBV7-9 and TRBJ1-1; D is ambiguous. Germline V lookup: CDR1 SEHNR, CDR2 FQNEAQ (reference sequence). Trimming took 1 base from V and 6 from J, leaving 9 bases between them. The CDR3 extends over 13 amino acids. CDR3 DNA sequence: TGTGCCAGCAGCTTAGACACAATCGCTGAAGCTTTCTTT. This encodes CASSLDTIAEAFF.

Of note for this clone: A much larger clone lies one base from this, so it may be a read error. The chain is built from TRBV28 and TRBJ1-2, with D possibly matching TRBD1 (6 bases). The length of the CDR3 is 14 residues. Per the germline V gene, CDR1 is MDHEN and CDR2 is SYDVKM. CDR3 protein: CVSGTRGAYYGYTF. The CDR3 coding sequence is TGTGTCAGTGGGACAAGGGGAGCCTACTATGGCTACACCTTC.

The chain links TRBV9 to TRBJ2-1; D is perhaps TRBD2 (5 bases). This CDR3 has 16 amino acids. The V end lost 3 bases, the J end lost 8 bases, and 21 bases lay between the germline ends. Germline V lookup: CDR1 SGDLS, CDR2 YYNGEE. CDR3 sequence reads: CASSGPKRTERYEQFF. The CDR3 region has the DNA TGTGCCAGCAGCGGACCCAAGCGGACCGAACGCTATGAGCAGTTCTTC.

This chain connects TRBV7-2 to TRBJ1-1; 9 bases line up with TRBD1. The germline gives CDR1 SGHTA, CDR2 FQGNSA. V was clipped by 5 bases and J by 4 bases; unmatched bases: 5. The CDR3 has 14 amino acids. The CDR3 bases are TGTGCCAGCAGCACCCGGGACAGGGCCACTGAAGCTTTCTTT. The encoded protein is CASSTRDRATEAFF.

V usage is TRBV7-3 and J usage is TRBJ2-7; tentative D call: TRBD2 (7 bases). V was cut by 2 bases and J by 6 bases, with 17 bases left in between. Germline CDR1 reads SGHTA; CDR2 reads FQGTGA. CDR3 size: 15 residues. The CDR3 coding sequence is TGTGCCAGCAGCTTAGTGCGGGGGCCGCCGGGCGAGCAGTACTTC. Amino acids: CASSLVRGPPGEQYF.

Comments on this clone: Its ends do not fully match the called genes, so a read error is possible. V gene TRBV19 combines with J gene TRBJ2-2; D is unresolved. This CDR3 contains 11 residues. Germline V gene sequence: CDR1 LNHDA, CDR2 SQIVND (reference sequence). Here the CDR3 reads CVVGYTGELFF. The DNA for the CDR3 is TGCGTCGTGGGATACACCGGGGAGCTGTTTTTT.

In DNA form, the CDR3 reads TGTGCCAGCACCAAGCAGGCAGATCAGCCCCAGCATTTT. Translation: CASTKQADQPQHF. V usage is TRBV6-1 and J usage is TRBJ1-5; no firm D call. Trimming took 7 bases from V and 5 from J, leaving 12 bases between them. Germline CDR1 is MNHNS and CDR2 is SASEGT. The CDR3 length is 13 residues.

The gene calls are TRBV5-4 and TRBJ2-1; D not certain. The CDR3 is made up of 17 amino acids. Germline V CDR1 and CDR2: SGHNT, YYREEE (reference sequence). Trimming removed 0 bases from V and 4 bases from J, with 17 bases in between. This CDR3 is CASSLAKGANRYNEQFF. The CDR3 DNA sequence: TGTGCCAGCAGCTTGGCCAAGGGCGCCAATCGTTACAATGAGCAGTTCTTC.

This clone was recorded only once. CDR3 in DNA: TGCGCCAGCAGTGAAAGGGTCTATGGCGCTAGCGGGAGTCTTCCCAATGAGCAGTTCTTC. Protein: CASSERVYGASGSLPNEQFF. The V and J genes are TRBV10-1 and TRBJ2-1, with 10 bases matching TRBD2. V dropped 3 bases and J dropped 6; count of bases not matched to a gene: 20. The CDR3 runs 20 residues. Germline V lookup: CDR1 WNHNN, CDR2 SYGVQD (reference sequence).

This rearrangement joins TRBV5-1 to TRBJ2-1, with TRBD2 matching over 10 bases. This CDR3 has 16 amino acids. V lost 4 bases and J lost 6; bases outside the gene matches: 10. The germline V gene has CDR1 SGHRS and CDR2 YFSETQ. The CDR3 bases are TGCGCCAGCAGCCCCGAAAGGGGACTAGCGCTCAATGAGCAGTTCTTC. Protein sequence: CASSPERGLALNEQFF.

As for this clone: Mismatch with germline at one junction end may stem from a read error. The V call is TRBV23-1, the J call TRBJ1-2; no definite D call. TRBV23-1 is an ORF; its function is uncertain. This CDR3 is 12 amino acids long. The CDR3 DNA is TGCGCCAGCAGTCAACAAAGAGTTTCGGCAGACTTC. Translating it yields CASSQQRVSADF.

CDR3 protein: CASSYSTGTYEQYF. CDR3 nucleotides: TGTGCCAGCAGTTACTCGACAGGGACCTACGAGCAGTACTTC. V gene TRBV6-5 combines with J gene TRBJ2-7; TRBD1 aligns across 7 bases. The ends lost 0 bases at V and 2 bases at J; junction bases unmatched: 1. The germline V gene has CDR1 MNHEY and CDR2 SVGAGI. This CDR3 is 14 amino acids long.

This chain connects TRBV4-3 to TRBJ2-3; 7 positions match TRBD2. From germline, CDR1 is LGHNA and CDR2 YSLEER. Trimming removed 0 bases from V and 5 bases from J; junction bases left unmatched: 11. CDR3 length: 17 amino acids. CDR3 protein: CASSQDWGRGALDTQYF. CDR3 DNA: TGCGCCAGCAGCCAAGATTGGGGGAGGGGTGCACTAGATACGCAGTATTTT.